One sample yielded the 25 T cell receptor beta chains listed below, sequenced in a study of T cell responses to AZD1222 COVID-19 vaccine. Assay: immunoSEQ multiplex PCR; the TCRdb copy retains only in-frame clones and omits some. The repertoire holds about 83,000 clones, with just over 90% as singletons. The material sequenced was peripheral blood, taken on day 0 of MenACWY control vaccination. These receptors were collected from an adult in good health.

The chain employs TRBV5-1 and TRBJ2-1; 9 nucleotides line up with TRBD2. Germline V gives CDR1 SGHRS, CDR2 YFSETQ. The ends lost 0 bases at V and 7 bases at J; junction bases unmatched: 5. The CDR3 length is 15 residues. In DNA form, the CDR3 reads TGCGCCAGCAGCTTGGGACTAGCGGATGCAAATGAGCAGTTCTTC. It translates to CASSLGLADANEQFF.

This clone has only one observation. Other DNA sequences in this sample translate to the same CDR3. This chain connects TRBV7-9 to TRBJ1-2, with 7 bases matching TRBD1. This CDR3 has 12 residues. J was trimmed by 3 bases and V by 5 bases; bases with no gene match: 0. From germline, CDR1 is SEHNR and CDR2 FQNEAQ (reference sequence). The CDR3, as DNA: TGTGCCAGCAGCACAGGGGACTATGGCTACACCTTC. Its translation is CASSTGDYGYTF. Together with reference TRBV7-9 and TRBJ1-2, the CDR3 gives the full variable domain: DTGVSQNPRHKITKRGQNVTFRCDPISEHNRLYWYRQTLGQGPEFLTYFQNEAQLEKSRLLSDRFSAERPKGSFSTLEIQRTEQGDSAMYLCASSTGDYGYTFGSGTRLTVV.

This chain links TRBV29-1 with TRBJ1-1, with D unresolved. V shed 1 base and J shed 2 bases, with 14 bases lying between them. This CDR3 is 15 amino acids long. Per germline, CDR1 SQVTM and CDR2 ANQGSEA. The CDR3 DNA reads as TGCAGCGTTGAAGGGGCATTCGGAATAAACACTGAAGCTTTCTTT. Amino acid sequence: CSVEGAFGINTEAFF. Variable domain in full (rest from reference TRBV29-1 and TRBJ1-1): SAVISQKPSRDICQRGTSLTIQCQVDSQVTMMFWYRQQPGQSLTLIATANQGSEATYESGFVIDKFPISRPNLTFSTLTVSNMSPEDSSIYLCSVEGAFGINTEAFFGQGTRLTVV.

The V gene is TRBV12-3 or TRBV12-4, the J gene TRBJ1-2; a weak D match, TRBD1 (6 bases). This CDR3 contains 13 residues. Trimming stripped 3 bases from V and 7 bases from J, with 12 bases between. This CDR3 is CASSLGTTLGYTF. Written as DNA, the CDR3 is TGTGCCAGCAGTTTGGGGACAACTCTTGGCTACACCTTC.

The rearrangement uses TRBV7-3 and TRBJ2-2; D is possibly TRBD1 (5 bases). CDR1 and CDR2 from the germline V gene are SGHTA and FQGTGA. Trimming removed 5 bases from V and 0 bases from J, with 13 bases in between. CDR3 length equals 16 residues. The DNA of the CDR3 is TGTGCCAGCAGCGCGTGGGGCACTTCGAACACCGGGGAGCTGTTTTTT. It codes for CASSAWGTSNTGELFF.

The rearrangement joins TRBV3-1 (or the pseudogene TRBV3-2) to TRBJ2-7, with D hard to call. The CDR3 extends over 15 amino acids. Germline V gene data show CDR1 as LGHDT and CDR2 as YNNKEL (reference sequence). Trimming stripped 4 bases from V and 3 bases from J, with 16 bases between. The CDR3 reads CASSPVNPFDYEQYF. DNA of the CDR3: TGTGCCAGCAGCCCCGTTAATCCCTTCGACTACGAGCAGTACTTC.

This chain connects TRBV5-1 to TRBJ1-1, with 7 bases lining up with TRBD1. Germline V CDR1 and CDR2: SGHRS, YFSETQ. With V trimmed by 4 bases and J by 4 bases, 7 bases remained unmatched. There are 14 residues in the CDR3. CDR3 nucleotide sequence: TGCGCCAGCAGCCCCTCGACAGGGAGCACTGAAGCTTTCTTT. Encoded protein: CASSPSTGSTEAFF.

This clone is a singleton in its sample. The chain has TRBV15 and TRBJ2-1; D gene unclear. The CDR3 consists of 14 residues. Germline-derived CDR1 and CDR2 are LNHNV and YYDKDF (reference sequence). Trimming shortened V by 9 bases and J by 7 bases, and 19 bases separated the two germline ends. The CDR3 is CATSVGPSGNEQFF. Here the CDR3 DNA reads TGTGCCACATCTGTAGGACCATCCGGGAATGAGCAGTTCTTC.

The chain carries TRBV2 and TRBJ1-1; D is ambiguous. The V end lost 4 bases, the J end lost 2 bases, and 14 bases lay between the germline ends. Per germline, CDR1 SNHLY and CDR2 FYNNEI. The CDR3 is 15 residues long. Written as DNA, the CDR3 is TGTGCCAGCAGTGCCTCCTCCCAGCTAAACACTGAAGCTTTCTTT. This encodes CASSASSQLNTEAFF. Using reference TRBV2 and TRBJ1-1 for the parts outside the CDR3, the full variable domain is EPEVTQTPSHQVTQMGQEVILRCVPISNHLYFYWYRQILGQKVEFLVSFYNNEISEKSEIFDDQFSVERPDGSNFTLKIRSTKLEDSAMYFCASSASSQLNTEAFFGQGTRLTVV.

V and J are TRBV6-4 and TRBJ1-6, with a tentative D call TRBD1 (6 bases). Trimming removed 6 bases at V and 7 bases at J, with 16 bases between. The germline V gene has CDR1 MRHNA and CDR2 SNTAGT. The CDR3 runs to 15 residues. The CDR3 region is CASRATGTSNSPLHF. In DNA form, the CDR3 reads TGTGCCAGCAGGGCGACAGGAACTTCAAATTCACCCCTCCACTTT.

V usage is TRBV29-1 and J usage is TRBJ1-2; D is unclear. Germline CDR1 SQVTM, CDR2 ANQGSEA. The CDR3 is made up of 12 amino acids. Trimming cost V 0 bases and J 8 bases, with 10 bases left between them. CDR3 bases: TGCAGCGTTGAAGATGGGTCGGGAGGCTACACCTTC. Translation gives CSVEDGSGGYTF.

This clone has a single count. This CDR3 reads CASSNFLGGSTDTQYF. As DNA, the CDR3 is TGTGCCAGCAGCAACTTCTTGGGAGGAAGCACAGATACGCAGTATTTT. The gene calls are TRBV7-8 and TRBJ2-3; a possible D gene is TRBD2 (6 bases). The CDR3 loop spans 16 amino acids. Trimming stripped 5 bases from V and 0 bases from J, with 15 bases between. The germline V gene has CDR1 SGHVS and CDR2 FQNEAQ.

This chain's CDR3 is CASSLGQLNTGELFF. The CDR3 DNA sequence: TGTGCCAGCAGCTTGGGACAATTGAACACCGGGGAGCTGTTTTTT. The chain is built from TRBV5-8 and TRBJ2-2; D not resolved. This CDR3 has 15 amino acids. Looked up from germline, CDR1 is SGHTS and CDR2 is YDEGEE. V gave up 0 bases and J gave up 1 base, with 7 bases separating them.

This sequence joins TRBV27 and TRBJ1-1, with D possibly TRBD1 on 5 matching bases. The germline gives CDR1 MNHEY, CDR2 SMNVEV (reference sequence). CDR3 size: 14 residues. Trimming removed 6 bases from V and 4 bases from J, with 15 bases in between. This CDR3 is CASSPGGVGTEAFF. Written as DNA, the CDR3 is TGTGCCAGCAGCCCGGGGGGGGTTGGCACTGAAGCTTTCTTT.

This chain links TRBV5-8 with TRBJ2-1, with TRBD2 identical over 10 bases. V lost 4 bases to trimming and J lost 2 bases; unmatched junction nucleotides: 6. There are 16 residues in the CDR3. Germline CDR1 reads SGHTS; CDR2 reads YDEGEE. The CDR3 reads CASSPLAGGTYNEQFF. CDR3 nucleotides: TGTGCCAGCAGCCCGTTAGCGGGGGGTACCTACAATGAGCAGTTCTTC.

This chain links TRBV5-5 with TRBJ1-5; no definite D call. The CDR3 has 14 amino acids. V was trimmed by 3 bases and J by 5 bases, leaving 12 bases between them. Germline CDR1 reads SGHKS; CDR2 reads YYEKEE (reference sequence). Here the CDR3 DNA reads TGTGCCAGCAGCTCCGGCCAGCATGATCAGCCCCAGCATTTT. Translated, it gives CASSSGQHDQPQHF. Using reference TRBV5-5 and TRBJ1-5 for the parts outside the CDR3, the full variable domain is DAGVTQSPTHLIKTRGQQVTLRCSPISGHKSVSWYQQVLGQGPQFIFQYYEKEERGRGNFPDRFSARQFPNYSSELNVNALLLGDSALYLCASSSGQHDQPQHFGDGTRLSIL.

V usage is TRBV12-3 or TRBV12-4 and J usage is TRBJ1-1; TRBD1 is a possible D gene (5 bases). This CDR3 region has 12 residues. V shed 5 bases and J shed 5 bases, with 9 bases lying between them. The CDR3 bases are TGTGCCAGCAGTCCTTGGGGGACTGAAGCTTTCTTT. As protein: CASSPWGTEAFF.

The gene calls are TRBV12-3 or TRBV12-4 and TRBJ2-7; D remains unclear. The CDR3 consists of 12 residues. V lost 6 bases to trimming and J lost 2 bases, with 8 bases between them. CDR3 nucleotide sequence: TGTGCCAGCAGCACCGTACCCTACGAGCAGTACTTC. Its protein product is CASSTVPYEQYF.

This sequence joins TRBV14 and TRBJ1-2; D might be TRBD1 (6 bases). V dropped 3 bases and J dropped 8 bases, with 10 bases sitting between them. The CDR3 is 12 amino acids. CDR1 is SGHDN and CDR2 is FVKESK in the germline V gene. CDR3 DNA sequence: TGTGCCAGCAGCCACGGGGGCCGAGGCTACACCTTC. Translated: CASSHGGRGYTF.

The J gene is TRBJ1-5, the V gene TRBV24-1; D is ambiguous. This CDR3 spans 10 amino acids. V shed 8 bases and J shed 7 bases, with 5 bases lying between them. Per the germline V gene, CDR1 is KGHDR and CDR2 is SFDVKD. CDR3 bases: TGTGCCACCAAGGGACAGCCCCAGCATTTT. As protein: CATKGQPQHF.

The rearrangement uses TRBV19 and TRBJ2-2, with 7 bases fitting TRBD2. Germline V gives CDR1 LNHDA, CDR2 SQIVND (reference sequence). The CDR3 extends over 15 amino acids. Losses at the gene ends were 7 bases for V and 7 bases for J; bases not matched to a gene: 12. CDR3 DNA sequence: TGTGCCAGTAAATGGGGCGGGAGAACGGTCGGGGAGCTGTTTTTT. Translated: CASKWGGRTVGELFF.

The V gene is TRBV11-2, the J gene TRBJ2-1, with D unresolved. The ends were cut back, 3 bases at V and 11 bases at J, with 11 bases in the middle. CDR1 and CDR2 from the germline V gene are SGHAT and FQNNGV. CDR3 length equals 12 residues. The CDR3 loop is CASSLTATQQFF. CDR3 sequence (DNA): TGTGCCAGCAGCTTGACCGCAACCCAGCAGTTCTTC.

Notes on this clone: The junction departs from germline at one end; a sequencing error may be responsible. The CDR3 sequence is CASSLPQTEALF. CDR3 bases: TGTGCCAGCAGTTTACCACAGACTGAAGCTCTCTTT. The chain carries TRBV12-3 or TRBV12-4 and TRBJ1-1; D gene unclear. This CDR3 has 12 amino acids.

The V gene is TRBV2, the J gene TRBJ2-1; D not resolved. V lost 0 bases to trimming and J lost 8 bases, with 5 bases between them. The CDR3 has 12 amino acids. CDR1 is SNHLY, CDR2 FYNNEI, per germline. Here the CDR3 reads CASSEALDEQFF. CDR3 nucleotide sequence: TGTGCCAGCAGTGAAGCGCTGGATGAGCAGTTCTTC.

This chain joins TRBV30 and TRBJ2-1; 8 positions agree with TRBD2. Germline loops: CDR1 GTSNPN, CDR2 SVGIG (reference sequence). This CDR3 is built from 12 residues. V lost 5 bases, J lost 13 bases, and 10 bases stayed unmatched. The CDR3 DNA is TGTGCCTGGGGACCAAGCGGGAGAGGCCAGTTCTTC. Translating gives CAWGPSGRGQFF.